Listed below are T cell receptor beta chains from one sample, sequenced in a study of blood T cells in healthy people across ages. Using its own MiXCR run on the 5' RACE reads, TCRdb lists one record per CDR3 protein. This table holds fewer than 750,000 distinct CDR3 sequences, around 50% found once. The sequencing input was blood. The receptors derive from an elderly man in good health. CDR3s include the opening cysteine and the closing phenylalanine or tryptophan. A D gene is named only where the DNA matches it firmly. For some rows the clone size is stated as once, few or many, or as a class when expanded; others skip it.

J: TRBJ1-3
D: .
V: TRBV20-1
size: .
DNA: TGCAGTGCTAGTTCCGGCGGGGCGGCTGGAAACACCATATATTTT
CDR3: CSASSGGAAGNTIYF

J: TRBJ1-1
D: .
V: TRBV7-2
size: few
DNA: TGTGCCAGCAGCTTAGTCCATTCGAACACTGAAGCTTTCTTT
CDR3: CASSLVHSNTEAFF

J: TRBJ2-7
D: .
V: TRBV5-1
size: .
DNA: TGCGCCAGCAGCTTTACAGGGTTAAGCTCCTACGAGCAGTACTTC
CDR3: CASSFTGLSSYEQYF

J: TRBJ2-7
D: .
V: TRBV6-2/TRBV6-3
size: .
DNA: TGTGCCAGCAGTTACAGATCCCGCTACGAGCAGTACTTC
CDR3: CASSYRSRYEQYF

J: TRBJ1-1
D: .
V: TRBV7-2
size: .
DNA: TGTGCCAGCAGCTTGATTAAGAACACTGAAGCTTTCTTT
CDR3: CASSLIKNTEAFF

J: TRBJ2-5
D: TRBD2
V: TRBV7-2
size: .
DNA: TGTGCCAGCAGCTTGGGGCTAGCGGGGGGGCCTCTCCAGGAGACCCAGTACTTC
CDR3: CASSLGLAGGPLQETQYF

J: TRBJ2-5
D: .
V: TRBV6-5
size: .
DNA: TGTGCCAGCAGTTACTACCTCGACGAGACCCAGTACTTC
CDR3: CASSYYLDETQYF

J: TRBJ2-1
D: TRBD1
V: TRBV6-6
size: once
DNA: TGTACCAGCAGTTACTCCCCTGGGACAGGGCAAGAGACCCAGTTCTTC
CDR3: CTSSYSPGTGQETQFF

J: TRBJ2-5
D: .
V: TRBV20-1
size: .
DNA: TGCAGTGCTAGAGCTGGCGGAAAAGAGACCCAGTACTTC
CDR3: CSARAGGKETQYF

J: TRBJ2-7
D: .
V: TRBV4-1
size: .
DNA: TGCGCCAGCAGCCAGCGACAGGACTTAGCCTACGAGCAGTACTTC
CDR3: CASSQRQDLAYEQYF

J: TRBJ2-7
D: TRBD1
V: TRBV20-1
size: .
DNA: TGCAGTGTTATTTATGGGACAGAGTTATCCTACGAGCAGTACTTC
CDR3: CSVIYGTELSYEQYF

J: TRBJ2-2
D: TRBD1
V: TRBV7-2
size: .
DNA: TGTGCCAGCAGCATGGACAGGGGGCCGCCCGGGGAGCTGTTTTTT
CDR3: CASSMDRGPPGELFF

J: TRBJ2-1
D: TRBD2
V: TRBV29-1
size: .
DNA: TGCAGCGTTGAAACCAACCTAGCGGGACGCCATGAGCAGTTCTTC
CDR3: CSVETNLAGRHEQFF

J: TRBJ2-3
D: .
V: TRBV4-3
size: .
DNA: TGCGCCAGCAGCCAAGATGCGCTAGCGAGTACGCAGTATTTT
CDR3: CASSQDALASTQYF

J: TRBJ2-7
D: .
V: TRBV20-1
size: .
DNA: TGCAGTGCTCAGACTTCAGGGGAGGGATCCTACGAGCAGTACTTC
CDR3: CSAQTSGEGSYEQYF

J: TRBJ1-4
D: .
V: TRBV20-1
size: .
DNA: TGCAGTGCGGGGGTAGGAGAAAAACTGTTTTTT
CDR3: CSAGVGEKLFF

J: TRBJ2-3
D: TRBD2
V: TRBV7-2
size: .
DNA: TGTGCCAGCAGGCCCTGGGCTAGCGGACACACAGATACGCAGTATTTT
CDR3: CASRPWASGHTDTQYF

J: TRBJ2-3
D: TRBD2
V: TRBV27
size: .
DNA: TGTGCCAGCAGTGTATGGGCGGGAGCAGATACGCAGTATTTT
CDR3: CASSVWAGADTQYF

J: TRBJ2-1
D: .
V: TRBV4-3
size: few
DNA: TGCGCCAGCAGCCAAGAGGCATCAAACGGGTGGCAGTTCTTC
CDR3: CASSQEASNGWQFF

J: TRBJ2-3
D: TRBD2
V: TRBV7-2
size: many
DNA: TGTGCCAGCAGCCCTCCGGGACTAGCGAGAACAGATACGCAGTATTTT
CDR3: CASSPPGLARTDTQYF

J: TRBJ2-1
D: TRBD2
V: TRBV6-1
size: .
DNA: TGTGCCAGCAGCCTACCCTTAGCGGGAAAAGGGGTCTCCCCCGAGCAGTTCTTC
CDR3: CASSLPLAGKGVSPEQFF

J: TRBJ2-1
D: .
V: TRBV6-2/TRBV6-3
size: .
DNA: TGTGCCAGCTCATCTCCGGGACGCGTGCTTAGAGTAGGAGGCAATGAGCAGTTCTTC
CDR3: CASSSPGRVLRVGGNEQFF

J: TRBJ2-7
D: TRBD2
V: TRBV7-2
size: .
DNA: TGTGCCAGCAGCCAAGGACTAGCGGTAACCTACGAGCAGTACTTC
CDR3: CASSQGLAVTYEQYF

J: TRBJ2-7
D: .
V: TRBV7-9
size: .
DNA: TGTGCCAGCAGCACCGGGCCCTTGGAGCAGTACTTC
CDR3: CASSTGPLEQYF

J: TRBJ1-2
D: .
V: TRBV7-2
size: few
DNA: TGTGCCAGCAGCTTGGGGGCAGGGGACTATGGCTACACCTTC
CDR3: CASSLGAGDYGYTF

J: TRBJ1-4
D: TRBD1
V: TRBV6-5
size: .
DNA: TGTGCCAGCAGTCCGGGACAGGGAGGAAAACTGTTTTTT
CDR3: CASSPGQGGKLFF

J: TRBJ2-3
D: TRBD2
V: TRBV29-1
size: .
DNA: TGCAGCGCTGCGACTAGCGGGAGTGCAGATACGCAGTATTTT
CDR3: CSAATSGSADTQYF

J: TRBJ2-6
D: .
V: TRBV5-1
size: once
DNA: TGCGCCAGCAGCTTGGCTGAGGCCAACGTCCTGACTTTC
CDR3: CASSLAEANVLTF

J: TRBJ2-7
D: TRBD1
V: TRBV5-1
size: .
DNA: TGCGCCAGCAGCCAGGGGGCCGGGTCTGCGTACGAGCAGTACTTC
CDR3: CASSQGAGSAYEQYF

J: TRBJ2-7
D: TRBD1
V: TRBV7-2
size: .
DNA: TGTGCCAGCAGCTTTCTCCGACAGGGTGGTTACGAGCGGTACTTC
CDR3: CASSFLRQGGYERYF

J: TRBJ2-7
D: TRBD1
V: TRBV10-1
size: .
DNA: TGCGCCAGCAGCATCCCGACAGGGTTCTACGAGCAGTACTTC
CDR3: CASSIPTGFYEQYF

J: TRBJ2-1
D: TRBD2
V: TRBV6-5
size: many
DNA: TGTGCCAGCAGTTACTCCCGGGGACTAGCGGGAGCTCACAATGAGCAGTTCTTC
CDR3: CASSYSRGLAGAHNEQFF

J: TRBJ1-1
D: TRBD1
V: TRBV6-6
size: few
DNA: TGTGCCAGCAGTCAAACAGGGGTGAACACTGAAGCTTTCTTT
CDR3: CASSQTGVNTEAFF

J: TRBJ2-3
D: .
V: TRBV30
size: once
DNA: TGTACCTGGAGCGTGGGCAGCACAGATACGCAGTATTTT
CDR3: CTWSVGSTDTQYF

J: TRBJ1-2
D: .
V: TRBV29-1
size: .
DNA: TGCAGCGTGGGTCGCGAGGGCTACACCTTC
CDR3: CSVGREGYTF

J: TRBJ1-2
D: TRBD1
V: TRBV29-1
size: .
DNA: TGCAGCGCCCAAAACCACCGGGACAGTGGGAACTATGGCTACACCTTC
CDR3: CSAQNHRDSGNYGYTF

J: TRBJ1-1
D: .
V: TRBV6-6
size: many
DNA: TGTGCCAGCAGTTACATTAATACTGAAGCTTTCTTT
CDR3: CASSYINTEAFF

J: TRBJ2-7
D: TRBD2
V: TRBV7-2
size: few
DNA: TGTGCCAGCAGCTTAGCGGGAGGGCCGAACGAGCAGTACTTC
CDR3: CASSLAGGPNEQYF

J: TRBJ2-3
D: TRBD2
V: TRBV4-3
size: few
DNA: TGCGCCAGCAGCCAAGGGTTACTAGCGGGAGCAGATACGCAGTATTTT
CDR3: CASSQGLLAGADTQYF

J: TRBJ1-2
D: .
V: TRBV4-3
size: .
DNA: TGCGCCAGCAGGCCAGCAGGGGTAAAGGGTTATGGCTACACCTTC
CDR3: CASRPAGVKGYGYTF

J: TRBJ1-5
D: TRBD1
V: TRBV27
size: .
DNA: TGTGCCAGCAGCTCAGGGACAGGGGCGTTTCAGCCCCAGCATTTT
CDR3: CASSSGTGAFQPQHF

J: TRBJ2-7
D: TRBD2
V: TRBV11-2
size: .
DNA: TGTGCCAGCAGCTCCCCCCGCTTAGCGGGGGGTGAAACATCCTACGAGCAGTACTTC
CDR3: CASSSPRLAGGETSYEQYF

J: TRBJ1-2
D: .
V: TRBV5-1
size: .
DNA: TGCGCCAGCAGCTTGAGTATCCGATCTACTGGCTACACCTTC
CDR3: CASSLSIRSTGYTF

J: TRBJ2-5
D: TRBD1
V: TRBV5-5
size: .
DNA: TGTGCCAGCAGCCAGGGACAGGCCCAAGGGACCCAGTACTTC
CDR3: CASSQGQAQGTQYF

J: TRBJ2-3
D: .
V: TRBV1
size: .
DNA: TGCACCAGCAGCCAAGATCGCCCGGGAGATACGCAGTATTTT
CDR3: CTSSQDRPGDTQYF

J: TRBJ1-5
D: TRBD1
V: TRBV7-9
size: .
DNA: TGTGCCAGCAGCGTCGGGACAGCCAATCAGCCCCAGCATTTT
CDR3: CASSVGTANQPQHF

J: TRBJ2-7
D: .
V: TRBV28
size: .
DNA: TGTGCCAGCAGTTTGGGGGCTGGCGGCTTTAAAGCTTACGAGCAGTACTTC
CDR3: CASSLGAGGFKAYEQYF

J: TRBJ1-2
D: .
V: TRBV28
size: few
DNA: TGTGCCACTTTCGTCTATGGCTACACCTTC
CDR3: CATFVYGYTF

J: TRBJ1-4
D: .
V: TRBV5-5
size: few
DNA: TGTGCCAGCAGCTTGATCCAGCAAGCTAATGAAAAACTGTTTTTT
CDR3: CASSLIQQANEKLFF

J: TRBJ2-5
D: .
V: TRBV21-1
size: .
DNA: TGTGCCAGCAGCGGTCCCGGGAGAGAGACCCAGTACTTC
CDR3: CASSGPGRETQYF

J: TRBJ1-2
D: .
V: TRBV9
size: few
DNA: TGTGCCAGCAGCGTGAAATGGGACTTTAACTATGGCTACACCTTC
CDR3: CASSVKWDFNYGYTF

J: TRBJ2-1
D: .
V: TRBV28
size: .
DNA: TGTGCCAGCAGAAAAGGGACCAATGAGCAGTTCTTC
CDR3: CASRKGTNEQFF

J: TRBJ2-6
D: .
V: TRBV2
size: few
DNA: TGTGCCAGCATGCGGCCAGCAAGGGCCAACGTCCTGACTTTC
CDR3: CASMRPARANVLTF